This TCR beta chain was identified during a study of blood T cells in healthy people across ages. Study in general: Using template switching, researchers captured about one barcoded beta molecule for each two T cells.

With a J-beta primer mix and a sample-barcoded 5' primer, a second PCR ran about 7 to 11 cycles. MiXCR, run by TCRdb on the 5' RACE reads, gives a single entry per CDR3 protein. Among fewer than 1.5 million distinct CDR3 sequences listed, roughly 40% were seen once. This clonotype was counted only a few times. Its specificity is unknown. Germline assignment: CDR1 SQVTM and CDR2 ANQGSEA. Deletions cut 4 bases from V and 4 bases from J, with 13 bases between. This CDR3 has 13 residues. Overall study results and limits: The long-lived group displayed more naive CD4+ cells, plus higher diversity, than the aged donors did.

Input material: blood. The chain is built from TRBV29-1 and TRBJ1-2; D remains ambiguous. The clonotype was recovered from a woman under 30 in good health. CDR3 in DNA: TGCAGCGTTGCGGGGAGGGAGAGCTATGGCTACACCTTC. This sequence encodes CSVAGRESYGYTF. The full variable domain, in which reference TRBV29-1 and TRBJ1-2 provide the parts outside the CDR3, is SAVISQKPSRDICQRGTSLTIQCQVDSQVTMMFWYRQQPGQSLTLIATANQGSEATYESGFVIDKFPISRPNLTFSTLTVSNMSPEDSSIYLCSVAGRESYGYTFGSGTRLTVV.